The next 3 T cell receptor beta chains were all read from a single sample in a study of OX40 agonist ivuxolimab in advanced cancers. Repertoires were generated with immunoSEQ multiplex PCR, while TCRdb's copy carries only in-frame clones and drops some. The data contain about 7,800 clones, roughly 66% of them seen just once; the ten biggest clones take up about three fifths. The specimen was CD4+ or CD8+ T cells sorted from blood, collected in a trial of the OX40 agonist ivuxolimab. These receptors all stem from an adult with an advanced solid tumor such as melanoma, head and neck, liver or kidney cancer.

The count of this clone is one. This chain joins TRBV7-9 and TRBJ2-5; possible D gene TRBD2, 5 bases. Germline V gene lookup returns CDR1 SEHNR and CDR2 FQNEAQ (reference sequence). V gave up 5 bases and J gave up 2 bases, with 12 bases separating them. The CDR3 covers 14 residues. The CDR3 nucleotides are TGTGCCAGCAGCCCCGGCAGCGGTCAAGAGACCCAGTACTTC. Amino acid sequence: CASSPGSGQETQYF.

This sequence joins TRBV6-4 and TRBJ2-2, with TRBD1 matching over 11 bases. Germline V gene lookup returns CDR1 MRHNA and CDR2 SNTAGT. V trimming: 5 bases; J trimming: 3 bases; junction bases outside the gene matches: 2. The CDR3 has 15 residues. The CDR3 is CASSMGQGDTGELFF. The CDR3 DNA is TGTGCCAGCAGTATGGGACAGGGGGACACCGGGGAGCTGTTTTTT.

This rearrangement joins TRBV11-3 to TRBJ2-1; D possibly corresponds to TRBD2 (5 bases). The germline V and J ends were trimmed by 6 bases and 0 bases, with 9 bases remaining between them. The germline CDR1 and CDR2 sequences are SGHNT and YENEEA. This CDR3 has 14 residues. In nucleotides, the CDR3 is TGTGCCAGCAGTATGGGGAGCTCCTACAATGAGCAGTTCTTC. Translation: CASSMGSSYNEQFF.